This T cell receptor beta chain is drawn from a study of T cells in Graves' hyperthyroidism and ophthalmopathy. In its sample, this clonotype was seen many times. What was amplified from RNA transcripts were TCR beta CDR3 regions. Carried out on the TCR CDR3, a first-round RT-PCR used the HTBI primer set. TCRdb re-called the multiplex PCR reads through MiXCR, storing one row per CDR3 protein. Of around 520,000 distinct CDR3 sequences listed, about 15% are singletons. Hyperthyroidism in the patients, aged 18 to 65, was newly diagnosed and under 2 months in duration. The source material was blood. This clonotype was sampled from a woman in her late teens or twenties with Graves' hyperthyroidism.

This CDR3 reads CASSFPNYEQFF. CDR3 DNA: TGTGCCAGCAGCTTCCCGAACTATGAGCAGTTCTTC. The chain combines TRBV11-2 with TRBJ2-1; no clear D gene. The V gene lost 3 bases and the J gene lost 8 bases, with 8 bases spanning the gap. CDR3 length: 12 amino acids. The germline gives CDR1 SGHAT, CDR2 FQNNGV.